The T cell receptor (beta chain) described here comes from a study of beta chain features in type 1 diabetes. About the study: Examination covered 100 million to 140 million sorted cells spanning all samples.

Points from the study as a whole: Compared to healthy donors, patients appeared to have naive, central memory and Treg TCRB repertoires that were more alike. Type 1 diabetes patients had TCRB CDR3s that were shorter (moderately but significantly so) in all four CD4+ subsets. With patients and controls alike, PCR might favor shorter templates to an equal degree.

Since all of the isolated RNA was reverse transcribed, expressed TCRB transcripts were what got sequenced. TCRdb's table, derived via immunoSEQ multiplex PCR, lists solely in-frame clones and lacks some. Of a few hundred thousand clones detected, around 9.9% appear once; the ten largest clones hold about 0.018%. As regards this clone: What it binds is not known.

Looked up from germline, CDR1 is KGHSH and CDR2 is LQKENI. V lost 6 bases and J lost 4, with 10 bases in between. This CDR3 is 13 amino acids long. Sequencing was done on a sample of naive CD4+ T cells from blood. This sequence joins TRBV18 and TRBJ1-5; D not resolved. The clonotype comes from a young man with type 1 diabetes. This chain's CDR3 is CASSPMRNQPQHF. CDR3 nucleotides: TGTGCCAGCTCTCCCATGAGGAATCAGCCCCAGCATTTT.